This TCR beta chain was retrieved from a study of blood T cells in healthy people across ages. This clonotype was seen repeatedly, ten times or more. Its antigen is as yet unknown. Next came a second PCR, run for about 7 to 11 cycles, which used a sample-barcoded 5' primer along with a J-beta primer mix. TCRdb fed the 5' RACE reads into MiXCR, producing one record per CDR3 protein. There are more than 800,000 distinct CDR3 sequences in the sample; under 35% occur only once, and 17% lies in the top ten. General study results and limits: Relative to aged donors, long-lived donors carried more naive CD4+ cells and displayed higher diversity.

This CDR3 is 14 amino acids long. Trimming pared 4 bases from V and 8 bases from J, leaving 18 bases between. Germline lookup yields CDR1 SGHRS and CDR2 YFSETQ. The sample consisted of blood. The chain links TRBV5-1 to TRBJ1-2, with D possibly being TRBD1 (5 bases). This clonotype was sampled from a woman at least 80 years old in good health. This CDR3 is CASSPSGGVSGYTF. The CDR3 DNA reads TGCGCCAGCAGCCCCTCGGGGGGAGTAAGCGGCTACACCTTC.